This T cell receptor beta chain derives from a study of CD4 T cells in relation to SARS-CoV-2 and coronaviruses. With respect to this clone: Its antigen remains unknown.

From germline, CDR1 is GTSNPN and CDR2 SVGIG (reference sequence). The CDR3 has 17 residues. V shed 1 base, J shed 2 bases, and the junction held 5 bases outside the gene matches. CD4+ T cells from unexposed donors were obtained before the COVID-19 pandemic (2011-2018). After about 10 days of culture, CD4+ T cells were isolated. Method: immunoSEQ multiplex PCR; TCRdb's copy keeps in-frame clones and lacks some. This sample yields 29,000 or so clones, of which over 65% are seen a single time; 20% to 25% belongs to the top ten. V usage is TRBV30 and J usage is TRBJ2-1; 13 nucleotides align to TRBD2. Sequenced input: CD4+ T cells from PBMCs, cultured in vitro. This clonotype originated in a human donor in good health. The CDR3 nucleotides are TGTGCCTGGAGTGGTGGGACTAGCGGGACAACCTACAATGAGCAGTTCTTC. Its protein is CAWSGGTSGTTYNEQFF.